These 6 T cell receptor beta chains originate from one sample sequenced in a study of OX40 agonist ivuxolimab in advanced cancers. Assay used: immunoSEQ multiplex PCR; TCRdb lists only in-frame clones, some missing. The profile shows tens of thousands of clones, more than 85% of them singletons. Sequences were derived from CD4+ or CD8+ T cells sorted from blood, sampled in a trial of the OX40 agonist ivuxolimab. These receptors all stem from an adult with an advanced solid tumor such as melanoma, head and neck, liver or kidney cancer.

The J gene is TRBJ1-2, the V gene TRBV10-2, with D unclear. CDR3 length: 12 amino acids. Trimming cost V 2 bases and J 6 bases, with 7 bases left between them. From germline, CDR1 is WSHSY and CDR2 SAAADI. The CDR3 reads CASSERLDGYTF. The CDR3 nucleotides are TGCGCCAGCAGTGAGAGGTTAGATGGCTACACCTTC.

The chain uses TRBV20-1 and TRBJ1-2, with D possibly matching TRBD1 (5 bases). The germline V gene encodes CDR1 DFQATT and CDR2 SNEGSKA (reference sequence). The V gene lost 3 bases and the J gene lost 4 bases, with 6 bases spanning the gap. The CDR3 covers 11 residues. CDR3 region: CSASRGYGYTF. The CDR3 DNA is TGCAGTGCTAGTAGGGGCTATGGCTACACCTTC.

J is TRBJ1-5 and V is TRBV19, with no clear D. The V and J ends lost 0 bases and 6 bases respectively, with 6 bases between them. CDR1 LNHDA and CDR2 SQIVND come from the germline V gene (reference sequence). The length of the CDR3 is 13 residues. CDR3 residues: CASSIEGVQPQHF. CDR3 coding DNA: TGTGCCAGTAGTATAGAGGGAGTTCAGCCCCAGCATTTT.

V usage is TRBV5-1 and J usage is TRBJ1-5; D remains ambiguous. V lost 4 bases and J 5 bases, leaving 10 bases between the germline ends. From germline, CDR1 is SGHRS and CDR2 YFSETQ. This CDR3 region has 13 residues. CDR3 protein: CASSPGDHQPQHF. As DNA, the CDR3 is TGCGCCAGCAGCCCGGGAGACCATCAGCCCCAGCATTTT.

V gene TRBV27 combines with J gene TRBJ2-6; TRBD1 or TRBD2 may be the D gene (6 bases each). From germline, CDR1 is MNHEY and CDR2 SMNVEV (reference sequence). The CDR3 spans 16 residues. V lost 8 bases and J 2 bases, leaving 16 bases between the germline ends. The CDR3 loop is CASLSQGGAGANVLTF. CDR3 DNA sequence: TGTGCCAGCCTTTCACAGGGAGGTGCTGGGGCCAACGTCCTGACTTTC.

The rearrangement uses TRBV18 and TRBJ2-1, with 9 bases fitting TRBD2. CDR3 length: 16 amino acids. J gave up 3 bases and V 3 bases, and 6 bases lay outside the gene matches. The germline gives CDR1 KGHSH, CDR2 LQKENI. The CDR3: CASSPLGLAIYNEQFF. For the CDR3, the DNA is TGTGCCAGCTCACCCCTAGGACTAGCGATCTACAATGAGCAGTTCTTC.